The present TCR beta chain was sequenced within a study of tumor and adjacent non-tumor tissue in lung cancer (dated by TCRdb to the late 2010s). For context, the study as a whole: By cancer type, the cohort comprised around 11 adenocarcinoma patients, 2 squamous cell carcinoma patients and 1 small cell lung cancer patient. TCRbeta CDR3 sequencing was performed on roughly 32 paired specimens, with one tumor sample and one normal lung sample collected per patient. Sequencing produced 100 million to 150 million productive TCRbeta reads in total, an average of about 4.17 million reads per sample. Bulk TCRbeta repertoires were compared between lung tumor tissue and matched distant non-tumor lung tissue obtained from around 16 lung cancer patients. The 15 enrolled patients, of whom some ten were men and 5 were women, were aged about 30 to 80 years and were diagnosed with TNM stage I to III disease.

Findings and caveats that apply to the study as a whole: Significantly higher TCR diversity (inverse Simpson) was observed in tumor tissue than in normal lung tissue (approximately 430 vs 150, P = 0.0075, Mann-Whitney U test). The top 100 clones made up a significantly larger cumulative share of the repertoire in normal lung than in tumor tissue. Peripheral blood was not sequenced, so blood TCRbeta repertoires were not examined in the lung cancer patients of the study. Neither the sequencing platform nor unique molecular identifiers are mentioned in the methods. Only roughly 16 patients were in the cohort, and the authors stated that larger samples and more detailed clinical data are needed. TCR diversity was significantly higher in younger patients, and higher tumor TCR diversity was associated with shorter overall and disease-free survival.

The table lists this clonotype with many counts. It lacks a known antigen. Per-nucleotide qualities are absent, and no much larger clonotype sits a single base away. The library was produced with multiplex PCR. TCRdb records Illumina HiSeq 2500 as the sequencer. TCRbeta libraries were constructed through three rounds of nested PCR with primers (Table S4) according to protocols adapted from ARM-PCR. Before sequencing, PCR products of 200-500 bp were cut from the gel and purified using the QIAquick gel extraction kit. In the source study's methods: Trimmomatic was used to clean the reads, FLASH merged the cleaned reads into complete CDR3 sequences, and MiTCR assigned the sequences to V(D)J germline segments. Clonal diversity was computed as the inverse Simpson's index with VDJtools. In-frame sequences without a premature stop codon were defined as productive reads. TCRdb applied fastp at Q25 and MiXCR to the public reads, then kept only in-frame beta chains. Rows with one shared CDR3 protein collapse into an entry with the most common genes and DNA. The V and J calls reflect TCRdb's pipeline rather than the authors' work. In this sample the table shows some 80,000 distinct CDR3 sequences, approximately 82% of which occur a single time. Approximately 40% of the sample is held by the ten biggest clonotypes.

Bulk unsorted tissue served as the source for RNA extraction, and RNA quality was assessed using a NanoDrop ND-1000 and an Agilent 2100. Distant non-tumor tissue taken more than 3 cm from the tumor edge was used as the normal lung sample. The donors were newly diagnosed lung cancer patients admitted for thoracic surgery in China from August to November 2014 who had not received prior chemotherapy. Patients with previous radiotherapy or chemotherapy, or with another concurrent cancer, were excluded from the study. Surgical tissue pieces of 1-2 cm3 were preserved in RNAlater solution and stored at -80 °C until use. The sequenced sample was distant non-tumor lung tissue. This receptor was taken from a man between 65 and 80 years old with non-small cell lung cancer.

Here the CDR3 is given as CASSVGLLNTEAFF. DNA sequence: TGTGCCAGCTCTGTCGGATTATTGAACACTGAAGCTTTCTTT. The chain couples TRBV6-6 to TRBJ1-1; the D gene is unclear. The CDR3 contains 14 residues, cysteine and phenylalanine counted. The entry retains the CDR3 DNA only, 42 bases that are in frame from base 1. As encoded in the germline V gene (reference sequence), CDR1 is MNHNY while CDR2 is SVGAGI. The trim is 8 bases for V and 0 bases for J, with a gap of 13 bases between the germline ends.